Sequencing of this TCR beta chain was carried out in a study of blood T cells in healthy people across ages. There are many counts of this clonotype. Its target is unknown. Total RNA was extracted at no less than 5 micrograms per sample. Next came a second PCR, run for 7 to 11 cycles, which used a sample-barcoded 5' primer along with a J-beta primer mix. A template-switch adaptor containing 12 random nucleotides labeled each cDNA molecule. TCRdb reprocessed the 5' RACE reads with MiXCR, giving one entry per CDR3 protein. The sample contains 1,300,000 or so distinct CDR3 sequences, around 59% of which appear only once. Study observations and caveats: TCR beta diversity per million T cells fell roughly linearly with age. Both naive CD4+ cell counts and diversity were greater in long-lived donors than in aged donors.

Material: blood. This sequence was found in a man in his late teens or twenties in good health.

DNA of the CDR3: TGCAGTGCCAACCCACCGGGCGGCGGGAGGGGTTCCTACGAGCAGTACTTC. Its protein is CSANPPGGGRGSYEQYF. V gene TRBV20-1 combines with J gene TRBJ2-7; TRBD2 agrees at 9 bases. Germline-derived CDR1 and CDR2 are DFQATT and SNEGSKA (reference sequence). J lost 1 base, V lost 6 bases, and 16 bases had no gene match. This CDR3 comprises 17 residues.